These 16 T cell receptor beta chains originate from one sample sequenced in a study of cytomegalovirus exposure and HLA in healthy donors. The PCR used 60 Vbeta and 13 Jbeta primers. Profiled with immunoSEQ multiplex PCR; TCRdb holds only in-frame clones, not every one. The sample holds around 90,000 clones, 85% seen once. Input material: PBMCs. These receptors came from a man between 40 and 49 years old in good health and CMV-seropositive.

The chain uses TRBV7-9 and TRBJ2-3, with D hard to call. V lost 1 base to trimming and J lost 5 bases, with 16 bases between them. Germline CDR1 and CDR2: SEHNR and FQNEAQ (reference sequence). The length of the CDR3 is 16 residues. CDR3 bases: TGTGCCAGCAGCTTAGGGTCTGCCCCTCGCGGAGATACGCAGTATTTT. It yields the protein CASSLGSAPRGDTQYF.

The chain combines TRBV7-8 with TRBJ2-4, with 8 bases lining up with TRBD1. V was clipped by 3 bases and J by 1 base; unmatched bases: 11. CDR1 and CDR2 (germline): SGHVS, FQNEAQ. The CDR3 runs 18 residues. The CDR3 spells CASSLAIGQGLAKNIQYF. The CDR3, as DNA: TGTGCCAGCAGCTTGGCAATAGGACAGGGATTGGCCAAAAACATTCAGTACTTC.

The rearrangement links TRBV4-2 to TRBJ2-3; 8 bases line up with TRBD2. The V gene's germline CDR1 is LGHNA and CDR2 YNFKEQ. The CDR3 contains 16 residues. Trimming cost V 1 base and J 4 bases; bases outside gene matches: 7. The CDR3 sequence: CASSQGAGAGADTQYF. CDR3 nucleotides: TGTGCCAGCAGCCAAGGGGCGGGAGCGGGGGCAGATACGCAGTATTTT.

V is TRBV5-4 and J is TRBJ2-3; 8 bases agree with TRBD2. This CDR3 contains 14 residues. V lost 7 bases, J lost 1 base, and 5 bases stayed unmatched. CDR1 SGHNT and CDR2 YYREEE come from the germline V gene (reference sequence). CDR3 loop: CASGGRLGTDTQYF. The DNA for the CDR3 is TGTGCCAGCGGCGGGAGGTTGGGCACAGATACGCAGTATTTT. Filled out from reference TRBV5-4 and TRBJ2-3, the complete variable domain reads ETGVTQSPTHLIKTRGQQVTLRCSSQSGHNTVSWYQQALGQGPQFIFQYYREEENGRGNFPPRFSGLQFPNYSSELNVNALELDDSALYLCASGGRLGTDTQYFGPGTRLTVL.

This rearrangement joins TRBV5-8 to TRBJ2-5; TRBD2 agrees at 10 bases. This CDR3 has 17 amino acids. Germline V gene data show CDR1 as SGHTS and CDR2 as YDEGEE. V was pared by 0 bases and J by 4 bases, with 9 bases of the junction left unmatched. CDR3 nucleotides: TGTGCCAGCAGCTTGGGAAGTGGACTAGCGGTGAGAGAGACCCAGTACTTC. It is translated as CASSLGSGLAVRETQYF.

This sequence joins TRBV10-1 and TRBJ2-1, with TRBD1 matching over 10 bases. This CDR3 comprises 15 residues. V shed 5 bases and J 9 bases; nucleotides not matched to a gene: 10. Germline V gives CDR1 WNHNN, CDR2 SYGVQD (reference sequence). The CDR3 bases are TGCGCCAGCAGTAGTCTCGGGACAGGGGCGGGTGAGCAGTTCTTC. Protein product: CASSSLGTGAGEQFF.

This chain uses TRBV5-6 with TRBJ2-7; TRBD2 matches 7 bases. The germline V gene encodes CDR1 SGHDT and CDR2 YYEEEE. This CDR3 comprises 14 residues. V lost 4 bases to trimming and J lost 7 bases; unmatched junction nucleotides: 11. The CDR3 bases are TGTGCCAGCAGCCCCCCCCGGGCTAGCGGTGAGCAGTACTTC. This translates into CASSPPRASGEQYF.

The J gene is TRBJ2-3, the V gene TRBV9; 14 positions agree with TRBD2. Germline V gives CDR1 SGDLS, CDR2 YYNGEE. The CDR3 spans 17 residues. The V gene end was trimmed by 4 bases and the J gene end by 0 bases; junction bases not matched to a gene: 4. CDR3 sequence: CASSSGLAGGSTDTQYF. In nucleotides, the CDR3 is TGTGCCAGCAGCTCAGGACTAGCGGGGGGTAGCACAGATACGCAGTATTTT.

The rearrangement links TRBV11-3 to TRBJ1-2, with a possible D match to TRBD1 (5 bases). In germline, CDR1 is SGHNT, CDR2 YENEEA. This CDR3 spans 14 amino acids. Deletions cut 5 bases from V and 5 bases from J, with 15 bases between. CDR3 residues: CASSLRGGWYGYTF. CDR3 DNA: TGTGCCAGCAGCCTAAGGGGAGGTTGGTATGGCTACACCTTC.

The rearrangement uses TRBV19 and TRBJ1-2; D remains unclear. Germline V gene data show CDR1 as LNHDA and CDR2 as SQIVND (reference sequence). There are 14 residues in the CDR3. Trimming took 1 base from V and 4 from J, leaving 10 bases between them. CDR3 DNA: TGTGCCAGTAGTATAGGAAGCGTTAGCTATGGCTACACCTTC. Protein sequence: CASSIGSVSYGYTF.

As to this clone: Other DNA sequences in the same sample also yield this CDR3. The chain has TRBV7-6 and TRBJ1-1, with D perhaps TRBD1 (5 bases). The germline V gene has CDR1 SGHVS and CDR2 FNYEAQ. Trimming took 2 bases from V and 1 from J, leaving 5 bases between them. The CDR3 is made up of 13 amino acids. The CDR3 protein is CASSLRGNTEAFF. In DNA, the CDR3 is TGTGCCAGCAGCTTAAGGGGGAACACTGAAGCTTTCTTT.

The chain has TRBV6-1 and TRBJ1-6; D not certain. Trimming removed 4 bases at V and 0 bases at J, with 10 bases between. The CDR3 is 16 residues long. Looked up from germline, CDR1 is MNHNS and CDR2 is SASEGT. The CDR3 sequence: CASSGSSSSYNSPLHF. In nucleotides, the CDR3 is TGTGCCAGCAGTGGGTCATCGAGCTCCTATAATTCACCCCTCCACTTT.

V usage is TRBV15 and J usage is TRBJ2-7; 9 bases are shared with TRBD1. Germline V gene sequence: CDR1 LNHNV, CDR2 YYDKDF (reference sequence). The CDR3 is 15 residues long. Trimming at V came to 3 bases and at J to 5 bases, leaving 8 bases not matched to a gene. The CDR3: CATSSDDRGANEQYF. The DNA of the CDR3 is TGTGCCACCAGCAGTGACGACAGGGGGGCAAACGAGCAGTACTTC.

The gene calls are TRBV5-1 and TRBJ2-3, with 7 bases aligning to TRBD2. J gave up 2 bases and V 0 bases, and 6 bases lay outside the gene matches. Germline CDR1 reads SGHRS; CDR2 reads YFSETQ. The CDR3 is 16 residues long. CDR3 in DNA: TGCGCCAGCAGCTTGGATACGGGGGGTTACACAGATACGCAGTATTTT. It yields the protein CASSLDTGGYTDTQYF.

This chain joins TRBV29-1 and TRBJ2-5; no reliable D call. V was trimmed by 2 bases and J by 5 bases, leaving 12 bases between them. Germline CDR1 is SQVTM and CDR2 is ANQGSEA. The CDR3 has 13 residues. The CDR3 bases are TGCAGCGTTGAATTCCATGGCAGGGAGACCCAGTACTTC. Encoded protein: CSVEFHGRETQYF.

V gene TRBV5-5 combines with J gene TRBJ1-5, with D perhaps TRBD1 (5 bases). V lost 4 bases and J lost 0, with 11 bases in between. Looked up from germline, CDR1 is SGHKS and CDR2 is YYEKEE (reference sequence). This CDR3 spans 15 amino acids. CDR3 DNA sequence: TGTGCCAGCAGCCCTCGGGGGGTTAGCAATCAGCCCCAGCATTTT. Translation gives CASSPRGVSNQPQHF. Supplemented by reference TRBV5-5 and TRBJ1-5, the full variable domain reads DAGVTQSPTHLIKTRGQQVTLRCSPISGHKSVSWYQQVLGQGPQFIFQYYEKEERGRGNFPDRFSARQFPNYSSELNVNALLLGDSALYLCASSPRGVSNQPQHFGDGTRLSIL.